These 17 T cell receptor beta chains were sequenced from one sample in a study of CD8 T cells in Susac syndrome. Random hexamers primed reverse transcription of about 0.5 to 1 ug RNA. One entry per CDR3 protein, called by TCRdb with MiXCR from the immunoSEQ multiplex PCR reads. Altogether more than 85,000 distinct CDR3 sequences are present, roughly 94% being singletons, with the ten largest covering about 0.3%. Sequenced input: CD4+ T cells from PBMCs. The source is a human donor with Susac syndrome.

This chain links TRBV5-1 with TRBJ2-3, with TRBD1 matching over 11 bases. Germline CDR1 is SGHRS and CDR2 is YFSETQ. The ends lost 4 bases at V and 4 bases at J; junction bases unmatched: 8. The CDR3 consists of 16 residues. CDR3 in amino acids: CASSANRDRGADTQYF. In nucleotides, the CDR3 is TGCGCCAGCAGCGCAAACCGGGACAGGGGGGCAGATACGCAGTATTTT. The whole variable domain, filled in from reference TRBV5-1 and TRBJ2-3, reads KAGVTQTPRYLIKTRGQQVTLSCSPISGHRSVSWYQQTPGQGLQFLFEYFSETQRNKGNFPGRFSGRQFSNSRSEMNVSTLELGDSALYLCASSANRDRGADTQYFGPGTRLTVL.

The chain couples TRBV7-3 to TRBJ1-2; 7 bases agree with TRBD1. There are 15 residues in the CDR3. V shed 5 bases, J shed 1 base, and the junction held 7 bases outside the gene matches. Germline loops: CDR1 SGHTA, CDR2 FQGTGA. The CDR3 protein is CASSPRGQLNYGYTF. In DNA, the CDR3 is TGTGCCAGCAGCCCCCGGGGACAGCTTAACTATGGCTACACCTTC.

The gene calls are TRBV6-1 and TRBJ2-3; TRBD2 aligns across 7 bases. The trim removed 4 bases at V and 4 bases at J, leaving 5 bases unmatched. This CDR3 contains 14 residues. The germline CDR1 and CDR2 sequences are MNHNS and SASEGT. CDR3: CASSGGLGSDTQYF. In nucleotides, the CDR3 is TGTGCCAGCAGTGGTGGACTAGGATCAGATACGCAGTATTTT.

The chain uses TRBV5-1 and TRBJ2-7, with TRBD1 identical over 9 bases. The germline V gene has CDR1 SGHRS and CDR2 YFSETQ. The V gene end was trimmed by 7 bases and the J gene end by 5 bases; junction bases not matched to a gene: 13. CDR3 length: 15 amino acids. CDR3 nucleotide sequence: TGCGCCAGCGGGGGGTCCGGGACAGGGAAGCACGAGCAGTACTTC. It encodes CASGGSGTGKHEQYF.

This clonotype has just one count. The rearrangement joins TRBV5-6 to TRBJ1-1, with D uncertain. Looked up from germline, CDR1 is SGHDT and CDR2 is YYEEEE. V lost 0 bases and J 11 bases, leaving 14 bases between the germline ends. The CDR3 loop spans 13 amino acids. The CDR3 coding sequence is TGTGCCAGCAGCTTGGGCGAGGGTCGAGACGCTTTCTTT. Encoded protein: CASSLGEGRDAFF.

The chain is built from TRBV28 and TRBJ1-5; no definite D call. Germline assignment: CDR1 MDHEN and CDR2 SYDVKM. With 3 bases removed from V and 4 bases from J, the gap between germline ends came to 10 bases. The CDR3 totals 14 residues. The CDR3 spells CASSFYSVNQPQHF. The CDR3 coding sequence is TGTGCCAGCAGTTTCTACAGTGTTAATCAGCCCCAGCATTTT.

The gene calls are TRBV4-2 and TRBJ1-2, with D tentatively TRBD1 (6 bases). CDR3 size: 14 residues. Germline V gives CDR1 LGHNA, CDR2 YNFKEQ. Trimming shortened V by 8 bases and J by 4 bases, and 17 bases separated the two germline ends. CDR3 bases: TGTGCCAGCCGATTGGTCGGACAGTCCTATGGCTACACCTTC. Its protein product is CASRLVGQSYGYTF.

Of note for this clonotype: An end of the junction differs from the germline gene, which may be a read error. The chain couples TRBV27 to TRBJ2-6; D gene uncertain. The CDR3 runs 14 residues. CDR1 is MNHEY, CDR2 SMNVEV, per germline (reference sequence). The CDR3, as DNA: TGTGCCAGCTGTTTTGCCTCTGGGGCCAACGTCCTGACTTTC. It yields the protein CASCFASGANVLTF.

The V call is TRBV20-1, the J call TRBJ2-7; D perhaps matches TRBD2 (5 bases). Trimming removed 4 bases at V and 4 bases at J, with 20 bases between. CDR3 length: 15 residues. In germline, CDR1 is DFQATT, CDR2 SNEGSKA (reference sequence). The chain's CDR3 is CSAIQRKPPLYEQYF. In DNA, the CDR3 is TGCAGTGCTATTCAGCGGAAGCCTCCCTTATACGAGCAGTACTTC.

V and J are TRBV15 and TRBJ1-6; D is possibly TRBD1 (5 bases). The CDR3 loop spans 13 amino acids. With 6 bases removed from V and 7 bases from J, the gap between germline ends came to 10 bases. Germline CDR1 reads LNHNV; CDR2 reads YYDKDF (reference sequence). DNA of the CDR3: TGTGCCACCAGGGGGGACGAAAATTCACCCCTCCACTTT. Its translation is CATRGDENSPLHF.

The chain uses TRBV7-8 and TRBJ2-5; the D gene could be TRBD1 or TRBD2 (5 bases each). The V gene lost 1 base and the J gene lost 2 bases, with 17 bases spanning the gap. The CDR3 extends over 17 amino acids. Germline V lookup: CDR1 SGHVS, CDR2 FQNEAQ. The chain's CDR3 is CASSLGPGTWQQETQYF. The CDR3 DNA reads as TGTGCCAGCAGCTTAGGTCCAGGGACCTGGCAGCAAGAGACCCAGTACTTC. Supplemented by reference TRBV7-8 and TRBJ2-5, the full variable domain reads GAGVSQSPRYKVAKRGQDVALRCDPISGHVSLFWYQQALGQGPEFLTYFQNEAQLDKSGLPSDRFFAERPEGSVSTLKIQRTQQEDSAVYLCASSLGPGTWQQETQYFGPGTRLLVL.

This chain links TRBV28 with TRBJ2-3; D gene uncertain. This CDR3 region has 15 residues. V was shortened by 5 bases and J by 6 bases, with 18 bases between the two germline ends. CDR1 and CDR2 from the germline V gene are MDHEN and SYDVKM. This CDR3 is CASSAGYRIADTQYF. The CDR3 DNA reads TGTGCCAGCAGTGCAGGCTACCGAATCGCGGATACGCAGTATTTT.

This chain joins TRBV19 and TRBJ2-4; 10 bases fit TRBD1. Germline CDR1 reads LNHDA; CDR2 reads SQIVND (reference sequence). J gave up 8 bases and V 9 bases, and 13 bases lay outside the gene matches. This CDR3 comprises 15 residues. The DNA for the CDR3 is TGTGCCAGCACCCGAGCTGGGACAGGGGTGGACATTCAGTACTTC. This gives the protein CASTRAGTGVDIQYF.

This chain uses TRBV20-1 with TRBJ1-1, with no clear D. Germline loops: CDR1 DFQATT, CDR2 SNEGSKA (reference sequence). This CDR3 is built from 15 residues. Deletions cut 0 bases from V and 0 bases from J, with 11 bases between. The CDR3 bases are TGCAGTGCTAGAGACTGGACTGGGGTGAACACTGAAGCTTTCTTT. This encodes CSARDWTGVNTEAFF.

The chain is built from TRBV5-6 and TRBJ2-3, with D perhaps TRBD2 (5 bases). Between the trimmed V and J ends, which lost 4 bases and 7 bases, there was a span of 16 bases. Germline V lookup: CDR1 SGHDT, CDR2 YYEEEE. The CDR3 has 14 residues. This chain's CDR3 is CASSPRTGRNTQYF. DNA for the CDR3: TGTGCCAGCAGCCCACGGACGGGGAGAAATACGCAGTATTTT.

The DNA of the CDR3 is TGCAGCGTTGACAGGGCCTCCACCGGGGAGCTGTTTTTT. Encoded protein: CSVDRASTGELFF. The gene calls are TRBV29-1 and TRBJ2-2; D might be TRBD1 (5 bases). Germline V gene sequence: CDR1 SQVTM, CDR2 ANQGSEA. There are 13 residues in the CDR3. The V end was cut by 3 bases, the J end by 4 bases, with 9 bases between.

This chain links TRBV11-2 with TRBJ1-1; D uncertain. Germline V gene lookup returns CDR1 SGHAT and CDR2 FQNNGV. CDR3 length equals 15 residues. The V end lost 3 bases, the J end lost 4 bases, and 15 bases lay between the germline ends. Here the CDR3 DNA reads TGTGCCAGCAGCTTGGCGTTCGGGAAGAGCACTGAAGCTTTCTTT. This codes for CASSLAFGKSTEAFF.